The 3 T cell receptor beta chains below all came from one sample that was sequenced in a study of response to subunit inactivated influenza vaccine. TCRdb processed the RT-PCR reads anew with MiXCR; each CDR3 protein has one entry. The sample consists of about 310,000 distinct CDR3 sequences, roughly 22% of them appearing once. The sample consisted of PBMCs from blood, taken about 20 months after vaccination. These receptors came from a man in his fifties or sixties who received an inactivated influenza vaccine.

The rearrangement links TRBV4-2 to TRBJ2-7, with 12 bases matching TRBD2. CDR3 length: 18 residues. Germline V gives CDR1 LGHNA, CDR2 YNFKEQ. Unmatched junction bases numbered 8, after V lost 2 bases and J lost 0 bases. The CDR3 is CASSQTGLAGSLSYEQYF. CDR3 in DNA: TGTGCCAGCAGCCAAACTGGACTAGCGGGATCTCTCTCCTACGAGCAGTACTTC.

The V and J genes are TRBV6-5 and TRBJ2-3; 9 bases line up with TRBD2. This CDR3 has 17 amino acids. CDR1 is MNHEY, CDR2 SVGAGI, per germline. Trimming cost V 0 bases and J 0 bases; bases outside gene matches: 4. CDR3 protein: CASSYSLAGTSTDTQYF. The DNA of the CDR3 is TGTGCCAGCAGTTACTCCCTAGCGGGGACTAGCACAGATACGCAGTATTTT.

This clonotype has a handful of counts. This chain links TRBV11-2 with TRBJ2-1, with 10 positions matching TRBD1. The CDR3 totals 17 residues. Germline loops: CDR1 SGHAT, CDR2 FQNNGV. V gave up 1 base and J gave up 4 bases; unmatched junction bases: 7. CDR3 in DNA: TGTGCCAGCAGCTTAGCTGGGACAGGGGCAATGTACAATGAGCAGTTCTTC. This codes for CASSLAGTGAMYNEQFF.